This TCR beta chain emerged from a study of beta chain features in type 1 diabetes. Notes on the study in general: Over-representation of high TCR-expressing cells was a possible consequence of cDNA sequencing.

Trimming pared 7 bases from V and 3 bases from J, leaving 13 bases between. Per germline, CDR1 SQVTM and CDR2 ANQGSEA. This CDR3 contains 12 residues. Sorting based on CD45RO/CCR7/CD25/CD127/CD95/CD27 separated CD4+ naive, central memory, regulatory and stem cell-like memory cells. A few counts support this clone. Its antigen is undetermined. Sequenced material consisted of expressed TCRB transcripts (all of the isolated RNA was reverse transcribed). The method was immunoSEQ multiplex PCR; TCRdb's version includes in-frame clones alone and lacks a portion of them. The sample lists approximately 380,000 clones, roughly 16% occurring once.

Sequences were obtained from naive CD4+ T cells from blood. The origin of this receptor is a young woman in good health. The chain employs TRBV29-1 and TRBJ2-7; TRBD1 is a possible D gene (5 bases). The CDR3 DNA is TGCAGCGGAGCAACCGACAGCTACGAGCAGTACTTC. Its translation is CSGATDSYEQYF.